This T cell receptor (beta chain) emerged from a study of cytomegalovirus exposure and HLA in healthy donors. This CDR3 comprises 13 residues. V was pared by 2 bases and J by 2 bases, with 6 bases between. Germline V gene data show CDR1 as MNHEY and CDR2 as SMNVEV (reference sequence). Profiling relied on immunoSEQ multiplex PCR, and the TCRdb table lists in-frame clones only, not all of them. Of tens of thousands of clones listed, 97% are singletons. The rearrangement links TRBV27 to TRBJ1-1; TRBD1 might be the D (6 bases). What was sequenced was PBMCs. The TCR originated in a man aged 25 to 45 in good health and CMV-seropositive. The CDR3 protein is CASSLGTNTEAFF. As DNA, the CDR3 is TGTGCCAGCAGTTTAGGGACAAACACTGAAGCTTTCTTT.